The next 8 T cell receptor beta chains were all read from a single sample in a study of blood T cell repertoires in COVID-19. The assay was immunoSEQ multiplex PCR, and TCRdb's table has in-frame clones only and misses some. The table has 90,000 to 150,000 clones, roughly 89% seen once. The sequenced sample consisted of peripheral blood. The source of these receptors is a woman aged 45-60 years with acute or convalescent COVID-19.

The rearrangement uses TRBV6-2 or TRBV6-3 and TRBJ2-1; D not certain. V lost 0 bases to trimming and J lost 9 bases, with 9 bases between them. The germline CDR1 and CDR2 sequences are MNHEY and SVGEGT. This CDR3 comprises 13 residues. The CDR3 is CASSYSSVPEQFF. The CDR3 region has the DNA TGTGCCAGCAGTTACTCGTCCGTTCCTGAGCAGTTCTTC.

This clone has a handful of counts. The J gene is TRBJ1-5, the V gene TRBV6-5; D is possibly TRBD1 (5 bases). Germline V CDR1 and CDR2: MNHEY, SVGAGI. V lost 6 bases and J 5 bases, leaving 17 bases between the germline ends. The CDR3 loop spans 15 amino acids. CDR3 residues: CASSLERGNDQPQHF. The DNA for the CDR3 is TGTGCCAGCAGCTTAGAAAGGGGAAATGATCAGCCCCAGCATTTT.

This chain connects TRBV10-2 to TRBJ1-5; D possibly corresponds to TRBD1 (5 bases). The CDR3 loop spans 14 amino acids. Germline CDR1 and CDR2: WSHSY and SAAADI. With 3 bases removed from V and 3 bases from J, the gap between germline ends came to 9 bases. The DNA of the CDR3 is TGCGCCAGCAGTGAACCCGGACACAATCAGCCCCAGCATTTT. Protein product: CASSEPGHNQPQHF.

Concerning this clone: One junction end does not reproduce the germline sequence, and a read error may be involved. J is TRBJ1-2 and V is TRBV30; weak D call: TRBD1 (6 bases). This CDR3 is 13 amino acids long. Germline V CDR1 and CDR2: GTSNPN, SVGIG (reference sequence). For the CDR3, the DNA is TGTGCCTGGAGTCCAGGGGTTTCCTATGGCTACACATTC. Its translation: CAWSPGVSYGYTF.

By frequency in the sample, this clone is medium-sized. This chain joins TRBV12-3 or TRBV12-4 and TRBJ1-2; D is uncertain. The CDR3 length is 13 residues. Between the trimmed V and J ends, which lost 6 bases and 4 bases, there was a span of 12 bases. The CDR3 DNA is TGTGCCAGCAGCCCTGGGAGGCCCTATGGCTACACCTTC. Protein product: CASSPGRPYGYTF.

The chain joins TRBV3-1 (or the pseudogene TRBV3-2) to TRBJ1-1; 8 positions match TRBD1. J gave up 0 bases and V 3 bases, and 9 bases lay outside the gene matches. CDR1 is LGHDT and CDR2 is YNNKEL in the germline V gene (reference sequence). This CDR3 is built from 17 residues. The chain's CDR3 is CASSQGNAGGLNTEAFF. The CDR3 DNA reads TGTGCCAGCAGCCAGGGGAACGCAGGGGGCCTGAACACTGAAGCTTTCTTT.

The rearrangement links TRBV6-5 to TRBJ2-4, with a possible D match to TRBD1 (5 bases). Germline CDR1 MNHEY, CDR2 SVGAGI. The CDR3 consists of 13 residues. Trimming took 6 bases from V and 4 from J, leaving 10 bases between them. The CDR3 nucleotides read TGTGCCAGCAGCCAGGGATTAAAAAACATTCAGTACTTC. This translates into CASSQGLKNIQYF.

The chain couples TRBV10-3 to TRBJ2-7, with TRBD2 as a possible D gene (6 bases). Germline CDR1 and CDR2: ENHRY and SYGVKD. There are 15 residues in the CDR3. The V gene lost 2 bases and the J gene lost 3 bases, with 14 bases spanning the gap. CDR3 DNA sequence: TGTGCCATCAGTGAGAACACGGGAGTCGACTACGAGCAGTACTTC. Its translation is CAISENTGVDYEQYF.